This T cell receptor (beta chain) was observed in a study of low-dose radiotherapy and immunotherapy resistance in tumors (dated by TCRdb to the early 2020s). Turning to the overall study: In Cohort 1, each fraction delivered 0.5 Gy every 2 weeks, and the prescribed total PTV dose was 6.5 Gy. For Cohort 2, the dose was 1 Gy per fraction given every two weeks, adding up to 13 Gy in total across 26 weeks. Patients were given nivolumab as a 240 mg flat dose every two weeks and ipilimumab at 1 mg/kg every six weeks, with both drugs delivered intravenously. Every two weeks, patients got intravenous cyclophosphamide at 200 mg/m2, given one day ahead of each radiation and immunotherapy administration. Patients took aspirin 300 mg orally once daily for four cycles, starting on cycle 1 day 1. First-strand cDNA was synthesized using Superscript III and a set of TRAV- and TRBV-specific primers, so that both TCRalpha and TCRbeta chains were covered. Randomization of trial participants into treatment groups was not performed. The translational analysis covered eight patients: three from the first dose cohort and the first five from the second dose cohort.

This clonotype appeared many times. Its binding antigen is unknown. Base qualities are not recorded, but no much larger clone differs from it by a single base. Between the V and J ends, shortened by 7 bases and 2 bases respectively, the junction contains 10 bases. There are 13 amino acids in the CDR3, from cysteine to phenylalanine inclusive. Only the CDR3 part of the read is kept: 39 bases, read in frame from the first base. This sample's time point label indicates: after trial treatment. Reading the label with the study, this specimen's treatment or condition is: LDRT plus nivolumab, ipilimumab, low-dose cyclophosphamide and aspirin (RACIN trial). Donors were enrolled in RACIN, a single-arm phase I dose-escalation trial in which nivolumab, ipilimumab, aspirin, low-dose cyclophosphamide and low-dose radiotherapy were combined. Patients were eligible if they had advanced solid tumors that were TIL-negative.

These reads were obtained on an Illumina HiSeq 2500. A roughly 21-cycle PCR with Phusion amplified the TCRs, pairing a constant-region primer with the adapter that was attached to the V primers. The MessageAmp II aRNA Amplification Kit was used to amplify the isolated mRNA, with in vitro transcription run for about 15 hours at 37 degrees C. mRNA for TCR sequencing was isolated with the Dynabeads mRNA DIRECT Purification Kit. Indexed Illumina adapters were added in a second Phusion PCR of roughly 27 cycles, and the PCR products were purified with AMPure XP beads. Concerning the study's data processing: Custom Perl scripts were used to pool TCR sequences that encoded the same protein, to remove out-of-frame sequences, and to calculate the abundance of each clonotype. Any TCR sequence backed by just one read was left out of the analysis. Repertoire metrics included Shannon entropy, Gini index, clonality, richness, and frequency of TCRs shared between repertoires. TCRdb trimmed public reads at Q25 via fastp, called clones via MiXCR and kept in-frame beta chains. One record per CDR3 amino acid sequence lists the most common genes and DNA. The V and J calls, along with clone size, are taken from TCRdb and not from the paper's own processing. The sample has under 60,000 distinct CDR3 sequences on record, approximately 31% of them singletons. The biggest ten clones account for roughly 8.2% of the sample.

This receptor was obtained from a male donor with rectosigmoid adenocarcinoma. The sequence is built from TRBV12-3 or TRBV12-4 and TRBJ2-3, with the D segment identity uncertain. Sample: PBMCs, taken after low-dose radiotherapy plus immunotherapy. The CDR3 loop reads CASNVGNTDTQYF. The DNA is TGTGCCAGCAATGTCGGAAACACAGATACGCAGTATTTT.